This TCR beta chain was recorded in a study of PD-L1 blockade in urothelial cancer. Points from the study as a whole: When measured at 3 weeks, tumor-associated blood clones expanded more in durable-benefit patients. Below-median TCR clonality that was measured in pretreatment blood predicted better survival.

Time point described: pretreatment peripheral blood. It was locally advanced or metastatic urothelial carcinoma that patients had. Comments on this clone: As yet, its antigen is unknown.

CDR1 is SGHVS, CDR2 FNYEAQ, per germline. The ends were cut back, 3 bases at V and 3 bases at J, with 11 bases in the middle. The CDR3 sequence is 14 residues long. Sequenced by immunoSEQ multiplex PCR; TCRdb stores in-frame clones only, minus some. The sample has tens of thousands of clones; roughly 87% are singletons. The sequenced sample was PBMCs, obtained around atezolizumab (anti-PD-L1) treatment. The chain recombines TRBV7-6 with TRBJ2-5, with a possible D match to TRBD1 (5 bases). The source is a woman aged 55 to 70 with urothelial cancer. The chain's CDR3 is CASSLVSGKETQYF. CDR3 bases: TGTGCCAGCAGCTTGGTTTCAGGGAAAGAGACCCAGTACTTC.